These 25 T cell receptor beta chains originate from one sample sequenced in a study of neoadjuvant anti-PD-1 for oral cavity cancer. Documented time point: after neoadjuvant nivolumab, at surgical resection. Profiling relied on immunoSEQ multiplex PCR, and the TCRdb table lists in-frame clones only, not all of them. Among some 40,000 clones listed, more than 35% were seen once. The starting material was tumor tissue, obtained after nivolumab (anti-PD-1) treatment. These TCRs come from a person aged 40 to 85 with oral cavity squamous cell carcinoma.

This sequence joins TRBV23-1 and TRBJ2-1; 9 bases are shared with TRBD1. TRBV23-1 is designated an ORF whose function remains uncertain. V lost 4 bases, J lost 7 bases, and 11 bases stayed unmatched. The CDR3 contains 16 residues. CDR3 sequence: CASSPSLRQGGNEQFF. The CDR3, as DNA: TGCGCCAGCAGTCCCTCCCTCCGACAGGGGGGAAATGAGCAGTTCTTC.

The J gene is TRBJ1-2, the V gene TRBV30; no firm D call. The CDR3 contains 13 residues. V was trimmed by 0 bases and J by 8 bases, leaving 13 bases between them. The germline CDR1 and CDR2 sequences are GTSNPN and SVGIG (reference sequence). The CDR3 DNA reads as TGTGCCTGGAGTGTTGGGCAGTTCGGGGGCTACACCTTC. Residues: CAWSVGQFGGYTF.

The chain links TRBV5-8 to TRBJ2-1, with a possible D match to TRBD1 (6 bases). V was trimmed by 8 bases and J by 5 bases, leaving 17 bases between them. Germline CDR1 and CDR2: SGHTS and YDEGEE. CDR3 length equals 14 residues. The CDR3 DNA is TGTGCCAGGACATCCGGAGACAGGCACAATGAGCAGTTCTTC. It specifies CARTSGDRHNEQFF.

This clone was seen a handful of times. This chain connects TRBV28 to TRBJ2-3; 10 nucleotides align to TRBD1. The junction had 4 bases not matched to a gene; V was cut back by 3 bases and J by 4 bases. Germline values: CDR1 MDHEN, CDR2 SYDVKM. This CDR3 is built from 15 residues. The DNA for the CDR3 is TGTGCCAGCAGTTTCTATGGGACAGGGGCAGATACGCAGTATTTT. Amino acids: CASSFYGTGADTQYF.

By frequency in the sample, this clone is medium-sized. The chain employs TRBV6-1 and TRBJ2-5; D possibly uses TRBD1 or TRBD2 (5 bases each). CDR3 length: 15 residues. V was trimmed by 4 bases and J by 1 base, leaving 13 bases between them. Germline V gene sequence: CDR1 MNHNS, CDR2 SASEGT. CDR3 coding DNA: TGTGCCAGCAGTGGTGAATCCGGGACCCAAGAGACCCAGTACTTC. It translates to CASSGESGTQETQYF.

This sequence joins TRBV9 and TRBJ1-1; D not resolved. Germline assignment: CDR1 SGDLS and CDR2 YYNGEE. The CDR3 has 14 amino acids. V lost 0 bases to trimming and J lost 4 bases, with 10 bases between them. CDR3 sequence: CASSVALSSTEAFF. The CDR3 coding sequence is TGTGCCAGCAGCGTAGCCCTCAGTAGCACTGAAGCTTTCTTT.

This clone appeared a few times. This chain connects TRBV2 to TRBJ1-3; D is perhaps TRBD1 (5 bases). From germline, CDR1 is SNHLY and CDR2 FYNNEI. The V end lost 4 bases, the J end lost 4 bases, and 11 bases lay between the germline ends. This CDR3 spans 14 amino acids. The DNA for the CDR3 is TGTGCCAGCAGTGGGGACGTCGGAGGAAACACCATATATTTT. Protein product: CASSGDVGGNTIYF.

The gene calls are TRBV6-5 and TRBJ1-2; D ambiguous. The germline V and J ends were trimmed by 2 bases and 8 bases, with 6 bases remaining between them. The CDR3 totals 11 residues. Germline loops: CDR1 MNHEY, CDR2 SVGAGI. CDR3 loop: CASSYSEGYTF. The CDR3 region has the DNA TGTGCCAGCAGTTACAGCGAGGGCTACACCTTC.

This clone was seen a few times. The CDR3 loop is CASSDSGSANTGELFF. The CDR3 DNA is TGTGCCAGCAGCGATTCGGGATCCGCGAACACCGGGGAGCTGTTTTTT. The chain recombines TRBV6-7 with TRBJ2-2; tentatively, D is TRBD2 (5 bases). TRBV6-7 is flagged as an ORF with uncertain function. V was trimmed by 6 bases and J by 0 bases, leaving 14 bases between them. The CDR3 covers 16 residues.

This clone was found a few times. The chain's CDR3 is CASRGGQGRAFF. The CDR3 bases are TGTGCCAGCAGGGGGGGACAGGGTAGGGCTTTCTTT. V gene TRBV6-6 combines with J gene TRBJ1-1; 9 bases match TRBD1. The CDR3 totals 12 residues. V was pared by 6 bases and J by 11 bases, with 7 bases of the junction left unmatched. Germline assignment: CDR1 MNHNY and CDR2 SVGAGI (reference sequence).

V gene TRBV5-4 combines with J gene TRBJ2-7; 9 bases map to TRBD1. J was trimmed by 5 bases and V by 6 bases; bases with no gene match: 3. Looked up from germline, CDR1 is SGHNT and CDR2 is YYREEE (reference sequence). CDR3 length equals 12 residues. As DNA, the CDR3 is TGTGCCAGCAAAAGACAGGGGGACGAGCAGTACTTC. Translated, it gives CASKRQGDEQYF.

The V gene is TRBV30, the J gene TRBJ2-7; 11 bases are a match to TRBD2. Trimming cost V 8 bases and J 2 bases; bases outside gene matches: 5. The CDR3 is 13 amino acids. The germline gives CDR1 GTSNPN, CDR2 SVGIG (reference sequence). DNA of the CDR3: TGTGCCAGCCGGGGACTAGCGGCCTACGAGCAGTACTTC. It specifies CASRGLAAYEQYF.

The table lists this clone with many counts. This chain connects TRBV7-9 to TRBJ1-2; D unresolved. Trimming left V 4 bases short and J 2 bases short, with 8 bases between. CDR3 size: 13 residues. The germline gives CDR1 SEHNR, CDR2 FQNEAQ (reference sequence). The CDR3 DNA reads TGTGCCAGCAGCTATAACTCCAACTATGGCTACACCTTC. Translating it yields CASSYNSNYGYTF.

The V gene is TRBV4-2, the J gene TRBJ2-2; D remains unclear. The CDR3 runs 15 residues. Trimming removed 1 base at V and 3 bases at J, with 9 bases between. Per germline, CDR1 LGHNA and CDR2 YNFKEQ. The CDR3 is CASSQGGIYTGELFF. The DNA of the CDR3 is TGTGCCAGCAGCCAAGGGGGAATCTACACCGGGGAGCTGTTTTTT.

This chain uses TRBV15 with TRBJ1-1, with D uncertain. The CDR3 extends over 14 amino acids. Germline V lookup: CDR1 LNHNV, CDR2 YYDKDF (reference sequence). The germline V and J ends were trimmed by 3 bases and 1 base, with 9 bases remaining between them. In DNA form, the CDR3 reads TGTGCCACCAGCAGTGACCTATGGAACACTGAAGCTTTCTTT. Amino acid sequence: CATSSDLWNTEAFF.

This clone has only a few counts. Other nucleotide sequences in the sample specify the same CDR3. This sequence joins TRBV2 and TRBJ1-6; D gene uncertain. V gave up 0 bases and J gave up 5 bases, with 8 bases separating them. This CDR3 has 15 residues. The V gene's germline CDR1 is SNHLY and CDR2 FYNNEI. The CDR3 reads CASSEARRNNSPLHF. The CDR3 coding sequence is TGTGCCAGCAGTGAAGCAAGGAGAAATAATTCACCCCTCCACTTT.

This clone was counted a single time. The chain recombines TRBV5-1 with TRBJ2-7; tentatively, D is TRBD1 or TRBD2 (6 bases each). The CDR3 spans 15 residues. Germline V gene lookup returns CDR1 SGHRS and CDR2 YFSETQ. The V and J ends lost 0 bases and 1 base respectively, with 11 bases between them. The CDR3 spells CASSLDTGRSYEQYF. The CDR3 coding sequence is TGCGCCAGCAGCTTGGATACAGGGAGGTCCTACGAGCAGTACTTC.

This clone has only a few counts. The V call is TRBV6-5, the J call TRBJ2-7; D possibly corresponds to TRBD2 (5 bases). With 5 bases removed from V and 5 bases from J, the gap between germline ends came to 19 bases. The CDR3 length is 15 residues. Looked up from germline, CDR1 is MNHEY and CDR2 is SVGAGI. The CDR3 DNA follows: TGTGCCAGCAGTCCCCACGAGGGTCGACATGACGAGCAGTACTTC. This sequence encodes CASSPHEGRHDEQYF.

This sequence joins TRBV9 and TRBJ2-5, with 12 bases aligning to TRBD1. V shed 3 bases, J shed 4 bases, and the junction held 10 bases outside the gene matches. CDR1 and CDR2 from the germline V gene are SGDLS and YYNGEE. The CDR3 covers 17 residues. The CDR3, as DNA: TGTGCCAGCAGCGCGCGACAGGGACAGGGGGCAGGAGAGACCCAGTACTTC. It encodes CASSARQGQGAGETQYF. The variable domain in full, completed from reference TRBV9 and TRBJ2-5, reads DSGVTQTPKHLITATGQRVTLRCSPRSGDLSVYWYQQSLDQGLQFLIQYYNGEERAKGNILERFSAQQFPDLHSELNLSSLELGDSALYFCASSARQGQGAGETQYFGPGTRLLVL.

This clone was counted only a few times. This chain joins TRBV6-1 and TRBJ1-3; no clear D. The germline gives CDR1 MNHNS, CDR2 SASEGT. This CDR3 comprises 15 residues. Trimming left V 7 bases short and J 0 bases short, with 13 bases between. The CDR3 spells CASTHQADSGNTIYF. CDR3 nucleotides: TGTGCCAGCACCCACCAGGCAGACTCTGGAAACACCATATATTTT.

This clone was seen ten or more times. CDR3 protein: CASSFERSHKETQYF. Written as DNA, the CDR3 is TGTGCCAGCAGTTTTGAGCGGAGCCACAAAGAGACCCAGTACTTC. The V and J genes are TRBV28 and TRBJ2-5, with D possibly matching TRBD2 (5 bases). This CDR3 has 15 amino acids. The germline gives CDR1 MDHEN, CDR2 SYDVKM. V was clipped by 3 bases and J by 3 bases, with 14 bases between them. The variable domain in full, with the rest retrieved from reference TRBV28 and TRBJ2-5, is DVKVTQSSRYLVKRTGEKVFLECVQDMDHENMFWYRQDPGLGLRLIYFSYDVKMKEKGDIPEGYSVSREKKERFSLILESASTNQTSMYLCASSFERSHKETQYFGPGTRLLVL.

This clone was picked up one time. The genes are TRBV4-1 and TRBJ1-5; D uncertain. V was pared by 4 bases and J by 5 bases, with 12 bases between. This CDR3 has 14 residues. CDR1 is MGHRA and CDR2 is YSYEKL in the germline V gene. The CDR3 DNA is TGCGCCAGCAGCCCAACGGGCTTAGATCAGCCCCAGCATTTT. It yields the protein CASSPTGLDQPQHF.

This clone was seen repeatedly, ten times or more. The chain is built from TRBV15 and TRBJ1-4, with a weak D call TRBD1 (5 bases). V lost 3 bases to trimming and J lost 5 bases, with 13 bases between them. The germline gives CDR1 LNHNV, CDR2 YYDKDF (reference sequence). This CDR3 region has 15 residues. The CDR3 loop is CATSRTWGENEKLFF. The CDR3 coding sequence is TGTGCCACCAGCAGGACGTGGGGGGAAAATGAAAAACTGTTTTTT. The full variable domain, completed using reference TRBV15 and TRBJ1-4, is DAMVIQNPRYQVTQFGKPVTLSCSQTLNHNVMYWYQQKSSQAPKLLFHYYDKDFNNEADTPDNFQSRRPNTSFCFLDIRSPGLGDTAMYLCATSRTWGENEKLFFGSGTQLSVL.

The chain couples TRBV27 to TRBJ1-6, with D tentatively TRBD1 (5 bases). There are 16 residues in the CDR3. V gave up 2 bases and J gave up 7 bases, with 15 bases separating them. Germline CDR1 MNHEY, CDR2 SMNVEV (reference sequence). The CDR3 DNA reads TGTGCCAGCAGTTTAATACCGCAGGGTGGGAATTCACCCCTCCACTTT. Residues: CASSLIPQGGNSPLHF.

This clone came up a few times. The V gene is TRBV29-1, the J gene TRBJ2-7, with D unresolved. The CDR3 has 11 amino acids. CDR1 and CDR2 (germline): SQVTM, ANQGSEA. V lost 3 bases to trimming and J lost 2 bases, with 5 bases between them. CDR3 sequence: CSVEDAYEQYF. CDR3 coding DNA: TGCAGCGTTGAGGATGCCTACGAGCAGTACTTC.